These 19 T cell receptor beta chains came from one sample sequenced in a study of regulatory T cells in long-lasting Graves disease. Library construction for TCR beta used iRepertoire HTBI primers and Arm-PCR of CDR3 regions. TCRdb ran MiXCR on the multiplex PCR reads and lists one entry per CDR3 protein. The table shows approximately 540,000 distinct CDR3 sequences, with 12% occurring only once. The time point here: newly diagnosed GD, antithyroid drugs for less than 3 months. PBMC-extracted RNA yielded the TCR library. These same records also appear under a second study, on T cells in Graves' hyperthyroidism and ophthalmopathy.

The sample was peripheral blood mononuclear cells (PBMCs), taken at new diagnosis, from a patient treated with antithyroid drugs. Receptor source: a woman aged 30 to 39 with Graves disease.

The CDR3 DNA reads TGTGCCACCAGCAGAGATATGAGAAACACTGAAGCTTTCTTT. Encoded protein: CATSRDMRNTEAFF. This chain links TRBV15 with TRBJ1-1; D ambiguous. This CDR3 comprises 14 residues. V lost 0 bases to trimming and J lost 2 bases, with 7 bases between them. Germline-derived CDR1 and CDR2 are LNHNV and YYDKDF (reference sequence).

This sequence joins TRBV19 and TRBJ2-4; no clear D. The CDR3 loop spans 13 amino acids. Germline CDR1 and CDR2: LNHDA and SQIVND (reference sequence). With 3 bases removed from V and 1 base from J, the gap between germline ends came to 4 bases. Written as DNA, the CDR3 is TGTGCCAGTAGTATCAACGCCAAAAACATTCAGTACTTC. Protein sequence: CASSINAKNIQYF.

The CDR3 nucleotides read TGTGCCAGCAGCTTATTTTCCGGGACGGAGTTAAACATTCAGTACTTC. This gives the protein CASSLFSGTELNIQYF. The rearrangement links TRBV7-9 to TRBJ2-4; the D gene could be TRBD1 or TRBD2 (5 bases each). Per germline, CDR1 SEHNR and CDR2 FQNEAQ (reference sequence). The CDR3 totals 16 residues. The V and J ends lost 2 bases and 6 bases respectively, with 17 bases between them.

Notes on this clonotype: A single base is all that separates this from a far larger clone, so a read error is likely. The chain uses TRBV6-1 and TRBJ2-7; TRBD2 is a possible D gene (6 bases). The CDR3 totals 15 residues. CDR1 MNHNS and CDR2 SASEGT come from the germline V gene. The CDR3 protein is CTSSPRRTAGIEQYF. In DNA form, the CDR3 reads TGTACCAGCAGCCCAAGAAGGACGGCGGGGATCGAGCAGTACTTC.

This clonotype was picked up many times. A read error may be the cause here, since a much bigger clone is one base away. The genes are TRBV7-3 and TRBJ2-1; 11 bases agree with TRBD2. The CDR3 covers 15 residues. Germline V lookup: CDR1 SGHTA, CDR2 FQGTGA. The J segment lost 8 bases and the V segment lost 4 bases, leaving 7 bases of the junction unmatched. CDR3 region: CASSSTSGTGHEQFF. CDR3 nucleotide sequence: TGTGCCAGCAGCTCGACTAGCGGGACGGGGCATGAGCAGTTCTTC.

This clonotype came up many times. V and J are TRBV12-3 or TRBV12-4 and TRBJ2-1; 10 bases are a match to TRBD2. V was pared by 4 bases and J by 8 bases, with 14 bases of the junction left unmatched. This CDR3 is built from 17 residues. The CDR3 spells CASSWARGTSEQDEQFF. The CDR3 region has the DNA TGTGCCAGCAGTTGGGCGAGAGGGACTAGCGAGCAGGATGAGCAGTTCTTC.

In this sample, this clonotype turned up many times. This chain links TRBV6-2 or TRBV6-3 with TRBJ2-5, with D perhaps TRBD1 or TRBD2 (5 bases each). Between the trimmed V and J ends, which lost 6 bases and 5 bases, there was a span of 13 bases. The germline V gene has CDR1 MNHEY and CDR2 SVGEGT. The CDR3 sequence is 13 residues long. CDR3 coding DNA: TGTGCCAGCAGGGAGGTGGGGGTGGAGACCCAGTACTTC. This translates into CASREVGVETQYF.

As to this clonotype: This likely traces to a read error, being one base from a far larger clone. The V call is TRBV11-3, the J call TRBJ2-5; D is perhaps TRBD2 (5 bases). The better agreement between TRBJ2-1 and the DNA end casts doubt on the J call. Looked up from germline, CDR1 is SGHNT and CDR2 is YENEEA. The CDR3 length is 15 residues. CDR3 coding DNA: TGTGCCGGCAGCCCCCGCAGACCCCAAGAGGGTGAGCAGTTCTTC. Its translation: CAGSPRRPQEGEQFF.

This clonotype was recorded many times. The chain uses TRBV2 and TRBJ2-3; D remains ambiguous. Germline CDR1 reads SNHLY; CDR2 reads FYNNEI. The V and J ends lost 8 bases and 0 bases respectively, with 15 bases between them. The length of the CDR3 is 15 residues. The CDR3, as DNA: TGTGCCAGCGTTCCCCGGCCCTATAGCACAGATACGCAGTATTTT. The encoded protein is CASVPRPYSTDTQYF.

This clonotype was detected only a few times. The chain employs TRBV7-9 and TRBJ2-1; the match to TRBD2 covers 10 bases. The CDR3 contains 15 residues. Germline values: CDR1 SEHNR, CDR2 FQNEAQ (reference sequence). Losses at the gene ends were 3 bases for V and 7 bases for J; bases not matched to a gene: 6. CDR3 sequence: CASSLVSGRKNEQFF. For the CDR3, the DNA is TGTGCCAGCAGCTTGGTTAGCGGGAGGAAGAATGAGCAGTTCTTC.

At least ten counts were recorded for this clonotype. The chain links TRBV29-1 to TRBJ2-1; D gene ambiguous. Germline CDR1 and CDR2: SQVTM and ANQGSEA. This CDR3 region has 15 residues. Trimming pared 1 base from V and 5 bases from J, leaving 15 bases between. The CDR3 is CSVEAFPQKNNEQFF. The DNA of the CDR3 is TGCAGCGTTGAAGCGTTCCCCCAGAAAAACAATGAGCAGTTCTTC.

This clonotype has a count of ten or more. V gene TRBV28 combines with J gene TRBJ2-1; 11 bases are shared with TRBD2. V lost 3 bases to trimming and J lost 6 bases; unmatched junction nucleotides: 16. CDR1 is MDHEN and CDR2 is SYDVKM in the germline V gene. This CDR3 spans 19 amino acids. The DNA of the CDR3 is TGTGCCAGCAGTTTTAGGGGGCGGCTAGCGGGAGGAGGGTCCAATGAGCAGTTCTTC. Protein product: CASSFRGRLAGGGSNEQFF.

This clonotype was seen at least ten times. The chain couples TRBV20-1 to TRBJ1-1, with 7 bases identical to TRBD1. With V trimmed by 6 bases and J by 6 bases, 10 bases remained unmatched. The germline V gene has CDR1 DFQATT and CDR2 SNEGSKA (reference sequence). This CDR3 is built from 13 residues. The CDR3, as DNA: TGCAGTGCAAGTCCCTACAGGGGTCCTGAAGCTTTCTTT. It yields the protein CSASPYRGPEAFF.

CDR3 nucleotide sequence: TGTGCCAGCAGCCTAACAGGGGTGGGTTCACCCCTCCACTTT. Protein product: CASSLTGVGSPLHF. The V call is TRBV28, the J call TRBJ1-6; 7 positions agree with TRBD1. The CDR3 length is 14 residues. Germline-derived CDR1 and CDR2 are MDHEN and SYDVKM. V shed 6 bases and J 9 bases; nucleotides not matched to a gene: 8.

This clonotype has only a few counts. This rearrangement joins TRBV9 to TRBJ1-2, with 9 bases matching TRBD1. The J segment lost 6 bases and the V segment lost 3 bases, leaving 6 bases of the junction unmatched. Per the germline V gene, CDR1 is SGDLS and CDR2 is YYNGEE. This CDR3 spans 14 amino acids. The CDR3 protein is CASSARRQGDGYTF. The CDR3 DNA reads as TGTGCCAGCAGCGCGAGAAGACAGGGGGATGGCTACACCTTC. The full variable domain, with the rest looked up from reference TRBV9 and TRBJ1-2, is DSGVTQTPKHLITATGQRVTLRCSPRSGDLSVYWYQQSLDQGLQFLIQYYNGEERAKGNILERFSAQQFPDLHSELNLSSLELGDSALYFCASSARRQGDGYTFGSGTRLTVV.

This clonotype was detected ten times or more. The V call is TRBV6-1, the J call TRBJ2-3; a weak D match, TRBD1 (7 bases). Trimming took off 8 bases at V and 1 base at J, with 10 bases between the two ends. Germline V gene lookup returns CDR1 MNHNS and CDR2 SASEGT. There are 13 residues in the CDR3. This CDR3 is CASAGQRTDTQYF. In nucleotides, the CDR3 is TGTGCCAGCGCGGGACAGCGCACAGATACGCAGTATTTT.

Ten or more counts support this clonotype. The genes are TRBV6-2 or TRBV6-3 and TRBJ2-3, with 10 positions matching TRBD2. The CDR3 totals 15 residues. Germline assignment: CDR1 MNHEY and CDR2 SVGEGT. Germline trimming cut 6 bases from V and 1 base from J; bases unmatched to any gene: 4. The CDR3 spells CASRAGTSGTDTQYF. The DNA of the CDR3 is TGTGCCAGCAGAGCCGGGACTAGCGGCACAGATACGCAGTATTTT.

At least ten counts were recorded for this clonotype. The CDR3 reads CASSQGLASEQFF. Written as DNA, the CDR3 is TGTGCCAGCAGCCAAGGCCTAGCGTCTGAGCAGTTCTTC. The genes are TRBV14 and TRBJ2-1; D possibly corresponds to TRBD2 (6 bases). Germline CDR1 is SGHDN and CDR2 is FVKESK. The CDR3 has 13 residues. V was shortened by 1 base and J by 9 bases, with 10 bases between the two germline ends. Complete variable domain (other parts from reference TRBV14 and TRBJ2-1): EAGVTQFPSHSVIEKGQTVTLRCDPISGHDNLYWYRRVMGKEIKFLLHFVKESKQDESGMPNNRFLAERTGGTYSTLKVQPAELEDSGVYFCASSQGLASEQFFGPGTRLTVL.

This clonotype was detected many times. This chain uses TRBV7-2 with TRBJ1-2; a possible D gene is TRBD1 (5 bases). This CDR3 comprises 15 residues. V lost 2 bases, J lost 3 bases, and 13 bases lay in between. Germline loops: CDR1 SGHTA, CDR2 FQGNSA. Written as DNA, the CDR3 is TGTGCCAGCAGCTTAACAAGGGGTGGTGACTATGGCTACACCTTC. Translation: CASSLTRGGDYGYTF.